Presented here are 4 T cell receptor beta chains from one specimen sequenced in a study of shared clonotypes between healthy human individuals. TCRdb's table, derived via immunoSEQ multiplex PCR, lists solely in-frame clones and lacks some. The sample holds 2 million to 2.5 million clones, over 85% seen once. The specimen sequenced was naive CD4+ T cells from PBMCs. Subset denoted: CD45RA+ positively selected. The receptors were gathered from a young man in good health. Some clones in this sample may be carry-over from other donors' samples.

As concerns this clone: Other DNA sequences within the sample encode an identical CDR3. The chain combines TRBV5-1 with TRBJ1-1, with 7 bases matching TRBD1. CDR3 size: 14 residues. CDR1 SGHRS and CDR2 YFSETQ come from the germline V gene. Losses at the gene ends were 0 bases for V and 2 bases for J; bases not matched to a gene: 1. The chain's CDR3 is CASSLEGANTEAFF. The DNA for the CDR3 is TGCGCCAGCAGCTTGGAGGGGGCAAACACTGAAGCTTTCTTT.

J is TRBJ2-7 and V is TRBV5-1, with 12 nucleotides matching TRBD2. The CDR3 is 14 residues long. Germline CDR1 reads SGHRS; CDR2 reads YFSETQ. The V gene end was trimmed by 4 bases and the J gene end by 4 bases; junction bases not matched to a gene: 3. The CDR3 here is CASSPGLAGYEQYF. The CDR3 DNA reads as TGCGCCAGCAGCCCGGGACTAGCGGGTTACGAGCAGTACTTC. The whole variable domain, filled in from reference TRBV5-1 and TRBJ2-7, reads KAGVTQTPRYLIKTRGQQVTLSCSPISGHRSVSWYQQTPGQGLQFLFEYFSETQRNKGNFPGRFSGRQFSNSRSEMNVSTLELGDSALYLCASSPGLAGYEQYFGPGTRLTVT.

The J gene is TRBJ2-3, the V gene TRBV27; D not resolved. Germline CDR1 MNHEY, CDR2 SMNVEV (reference sequence). The CDR3 is made up of 11 amino acids. The ends were cut back, 8 bases at V and 4 bases at J, with 7 bases in the middle. The CDR3 region is CASGRSDTQYF. CDR3 DNA sequence: TGTGCCAGCGGTCGTTCAGATACGCAGTATTTT.

This rearrangement joins TRBV13 to TRBJ2-5; 14 bases align to TRBD2. The germline V gene encodes CDR1 PRHDT and CDR2 FYEKMQ (reference sequence). This CDR3 spans 16 amino acids. V trimming: 4 bases; J trimming: 3 bases; junction bases outside the gene matches: 4. CDR3 sequence: CASSWGLAGDKETQYF. Here the CDR3 DNA reads TGTGCCAGCAGCTGGGGACTAGCGGGAGATAAAGAGACCCAGTACTTC.